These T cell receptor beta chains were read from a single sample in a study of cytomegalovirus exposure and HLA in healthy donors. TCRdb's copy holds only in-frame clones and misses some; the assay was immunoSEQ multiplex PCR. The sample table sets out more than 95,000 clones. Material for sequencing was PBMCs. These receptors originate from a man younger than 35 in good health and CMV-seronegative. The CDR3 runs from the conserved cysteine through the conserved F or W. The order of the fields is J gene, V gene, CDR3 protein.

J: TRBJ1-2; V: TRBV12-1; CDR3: CAPRRGENYGYTF
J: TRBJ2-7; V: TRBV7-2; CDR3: CASIFSPGQGDEQYF
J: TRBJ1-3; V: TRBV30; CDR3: CAWSRDSGAGNTIYF
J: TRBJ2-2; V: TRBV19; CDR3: CASSIVSAGGTNTGELFF
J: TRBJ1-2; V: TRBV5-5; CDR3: CASSNGQGANYGYTF
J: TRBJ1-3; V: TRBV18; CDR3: CASSPPRTVSGNTIYF
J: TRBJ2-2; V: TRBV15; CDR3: CATSRDYQGFAGELFF
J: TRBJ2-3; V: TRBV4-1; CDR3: CASSPRSGRNTDTQYF
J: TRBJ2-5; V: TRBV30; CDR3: CAWTLPRRETQYF
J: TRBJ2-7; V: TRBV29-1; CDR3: CSVLHHRERNEQYF
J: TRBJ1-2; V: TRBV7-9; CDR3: CASSLGEGYQDGYTF
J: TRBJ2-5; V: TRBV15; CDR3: CATRTGDGETQYF
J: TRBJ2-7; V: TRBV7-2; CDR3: CASSLAGLPSSYEQYF
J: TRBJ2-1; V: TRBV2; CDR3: CASRDSLYNEQFF
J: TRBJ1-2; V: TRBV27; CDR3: CASTKQGAGNYGYTF
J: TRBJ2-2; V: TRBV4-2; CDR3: CASSQDFGTGELFF
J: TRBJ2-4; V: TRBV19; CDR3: CASRGTSGARAFF
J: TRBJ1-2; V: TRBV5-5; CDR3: CASSLAVPDGGYTF
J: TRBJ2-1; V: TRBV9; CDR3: CASSVGRVSDNEQFF
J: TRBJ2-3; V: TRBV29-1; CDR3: CSVKQGSSDTQYF
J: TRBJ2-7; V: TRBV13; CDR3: CASSSRTSGRYEQYF
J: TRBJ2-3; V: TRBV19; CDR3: CASTRIFGSSTDTQYF
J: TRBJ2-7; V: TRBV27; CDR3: CASSFSGGGTEQYF
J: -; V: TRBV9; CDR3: CASSQGRASYEQYF
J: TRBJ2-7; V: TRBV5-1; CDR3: CASSLPQGTSGSYEQYF
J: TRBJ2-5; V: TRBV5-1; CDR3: CASSSDGTGEETQYF
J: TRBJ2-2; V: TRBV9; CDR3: CASSDSSGSSWGTGELFF
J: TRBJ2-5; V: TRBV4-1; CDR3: CASSQDLVAGGETQYF
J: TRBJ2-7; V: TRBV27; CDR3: CASSFPRSGNYEQYF
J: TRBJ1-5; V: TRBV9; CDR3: CASSGTGNQPQHF
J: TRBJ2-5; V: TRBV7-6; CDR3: CASSLIAAGPRTQYF
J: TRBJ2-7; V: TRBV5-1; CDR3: CASSPDSSYEQYF
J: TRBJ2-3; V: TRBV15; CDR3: CATSKGTLTDTQYF
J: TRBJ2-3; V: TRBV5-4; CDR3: CASSLRDEDTQYF
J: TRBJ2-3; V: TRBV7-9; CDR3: CASSPGGEGHIADTQYF
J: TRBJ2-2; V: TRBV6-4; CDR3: CASASGRETGELFF
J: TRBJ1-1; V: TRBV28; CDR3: CASSSQWETHLTEAFF
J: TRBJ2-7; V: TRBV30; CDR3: CAWSDSFYEQYF
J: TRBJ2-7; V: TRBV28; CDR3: CASLPDGTGGNEQYF
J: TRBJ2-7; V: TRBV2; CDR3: CASRSVGGGGEQYF
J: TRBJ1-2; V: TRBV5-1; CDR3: CASSWTGTNYGYTF
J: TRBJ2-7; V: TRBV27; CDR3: CASSSGGGTYEQYF
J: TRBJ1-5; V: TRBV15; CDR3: CATSSSDNQAQHF
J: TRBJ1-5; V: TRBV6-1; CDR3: CASSGTGNQPQHF
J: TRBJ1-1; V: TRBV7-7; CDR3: CASSWVRETAELEAFF